This T cell receptor beta chain was sequenced during a study of blood T cell repertoires in COVID-19. Study overall: T cells, B-cell-depleted T cells, or PBMCs provided the cDNA or gDNA that served as material.

The CDR3 is 14 amino acids. CDR1 SGHRS and CDR2 YFSETQ come from the germline V gene. The junction had 2 bases not matched to a gene; V was cut back by 0 bases and J by 4 bases. Assay: immunoSEQ multiplex PCR; the TCRdb copy retains only in-frame clones and omits some. The profile shows approximately 180,000 clones, 80% to 90% of them singletons. This clone was counted a few times. This same CDR3 is encoded by further DNA sequences in the sample. The rearrangement uses TRBV5-1 and TRBJ1-1, with TRBD1 matching over 8 bases. The TCR was taken from a human donor with active or convalescent COVID-19. The donor label of this sample is uncertain. Input material: peripheral blood. This chain's CDR3 is CASSLAGGGTEAFF. In DNA, the CDR3 is TGCGCCAGCAGCTTGGCAGGGGGCGGCACTGAAGCTTTCTTT. Looking up the rest from reference TRBV5-1 and TRBJ1-1 gives the full variable domain: KAGVTQTPRYLIKTRGQQVTLSCSPISGHRSVSWYQQTPGQGLQFLFEYFSETQRNKGNFPGRFSGRQFSNSRSEMNVSTLELGDSALYLCASSLAGGGTEAFFGQGTRLTVV.